Detailed here is one TCR beta chain. Its specificity is not known. The V gene lost 3 bases and the J gene lost 0 bases, with 17 bases spanning the gap. The germline CDR1 and CDR2 sequences are SGDLS and YYNGEE. CDR3 length equals 17 residues. This specimen comes from a study of post-analysis software for immune sequencing data. Overall study results and limits: About five TRBV segments were more frequent in patients than controls; TRBV5-6, TRBV5-1 and TRBV20-1 belonged to this group. Those with multiple sclerosis, the patient group, showed significantly lower normalized Chao1 diversity than controls.

Prepared libraries of TCR beta cDNA carried unique molecular identifiers. Some 540,000 cDNA molecules were obtained from 1 to 10 million T cells. Using its own MiXCR run on the PCR reads, TCRdb lists one record per CDR3 protein. The table lists hundreds of thousands of distinct CDR3 sequences, approximately 59% of them singletons, with roughly 12% in the top ten. Sequencing used blood. The chain has TRBV9 and TRBJ2-3; maybe TRBD1 (6 bases). This sequence originates from a girl aged 2 to 9 with multiple sclerosis. The CDR3 nucleotides read TGTGCCAGCAGCGCACAGGGTTCACCGACTAGCACAGATACGCAGTATTTT. Translation: CASSAQGSPTSTDTQYF.